The present entry profiles one T cell receptor beta chain with its context. The data derive from a study of blood T cell repertoires in COVID-19. Across the whole study: Samples came from the United States, Italy and Spain, spanning acute and convalescent COVID-19.

The CDR3 runs 17 residues. CDR1 is SGHTA and CDR2 is FQGNSA in the germline V gene. V was clipped by 5 bases and J by 10 bases; unmatched bases: 12. Sequencing was performed with immunoSEQ multiplex PCR; in TCRdb, only in-frame clones are kept and a portion is missing. The sample has tens of thousands of clones, more than 65% seen once. This clonotype originated in a man in his sixties with acute or convalescent COVID-19. The specimen was peripheral blood. The V and J genes are TRBV7-2 and TRBJ2-1; 15 bases match TRBD2. The CDR3 DNA reads as TGTGCCAGCAGCCCAAATCTTCGGACTAGCGGGGGGGGCGAGCAGTTCTTC. This codes for CASSPNLRTSGGGEQFF.